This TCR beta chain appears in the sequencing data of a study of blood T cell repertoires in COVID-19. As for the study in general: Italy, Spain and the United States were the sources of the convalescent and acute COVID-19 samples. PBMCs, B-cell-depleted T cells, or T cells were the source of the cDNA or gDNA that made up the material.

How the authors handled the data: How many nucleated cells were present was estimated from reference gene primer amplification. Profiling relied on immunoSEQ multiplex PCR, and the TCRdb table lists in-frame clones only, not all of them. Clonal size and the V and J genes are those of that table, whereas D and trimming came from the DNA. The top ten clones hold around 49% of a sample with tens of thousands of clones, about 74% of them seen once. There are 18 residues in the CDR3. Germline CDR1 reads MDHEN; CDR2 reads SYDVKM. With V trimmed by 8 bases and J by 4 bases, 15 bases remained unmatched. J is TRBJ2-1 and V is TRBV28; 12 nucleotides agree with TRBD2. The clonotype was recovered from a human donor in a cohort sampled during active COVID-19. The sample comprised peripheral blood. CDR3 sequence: CASSSYGTGLAGYNEQFF. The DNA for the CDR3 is TGTGCCAGCTCCTCGTACGGCACGGGACTAGCGGGTTACAATGAGCAGTTCTTC.